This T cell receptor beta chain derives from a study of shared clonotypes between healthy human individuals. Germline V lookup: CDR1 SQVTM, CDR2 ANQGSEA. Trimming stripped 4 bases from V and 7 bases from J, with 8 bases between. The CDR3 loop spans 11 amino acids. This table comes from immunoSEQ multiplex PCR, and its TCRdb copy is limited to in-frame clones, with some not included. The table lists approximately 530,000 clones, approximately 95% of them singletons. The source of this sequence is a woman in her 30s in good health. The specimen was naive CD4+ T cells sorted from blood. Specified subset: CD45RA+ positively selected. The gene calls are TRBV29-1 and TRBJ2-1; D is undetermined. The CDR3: CSVVPINEQFF. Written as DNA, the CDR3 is TGCAGCGTTGTGCCTATTAATGAGCAGTTCTTC.